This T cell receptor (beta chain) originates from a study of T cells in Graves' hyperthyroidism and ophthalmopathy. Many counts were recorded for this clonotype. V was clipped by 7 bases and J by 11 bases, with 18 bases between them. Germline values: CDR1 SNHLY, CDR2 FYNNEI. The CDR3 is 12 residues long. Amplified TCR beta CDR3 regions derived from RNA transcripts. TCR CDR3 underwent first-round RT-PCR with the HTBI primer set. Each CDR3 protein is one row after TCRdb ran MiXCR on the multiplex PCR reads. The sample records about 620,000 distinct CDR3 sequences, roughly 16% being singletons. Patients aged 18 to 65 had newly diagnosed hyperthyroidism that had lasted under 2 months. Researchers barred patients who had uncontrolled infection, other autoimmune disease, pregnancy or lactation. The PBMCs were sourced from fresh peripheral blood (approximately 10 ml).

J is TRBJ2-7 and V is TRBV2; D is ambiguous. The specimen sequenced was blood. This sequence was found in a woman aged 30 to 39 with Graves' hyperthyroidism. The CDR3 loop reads CASTPQSYQEYF. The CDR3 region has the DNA TGTGCCAGCACCCCACAGAGCTACCAGGAGTACTTC.